The 28 T cell receptor beta chains below all came from one sample that was sequenced in a study of blood T cell repertoires in COVID-19. Assay used: immunoSEQ multiplex PCR; TCRdb lists only in-frame clones, some missing. The top ten hold roughly a tenth of the sample, which has 150,000 to 200,000 clones, under 90% seen once. Input material: peripheral blood. The receptors were sampled from a woman over 75 with active or convalescent COVID-19.

The chain joins TRBV6-1 to TRBJ1-2; a possible D gene is TRBD1 (5 bases). The CDR3 contains 17 residues. CDR1 is MNHNS, CDR2 SASEGT, per germline. The germline V and J ends were trimmed by 0 bases and 3 bases, with 17 bases remaining between them. The CDR3 reads CASSEAHGRGYYYGYTF. Written as DNA, the CDR3 is TGTGCCAGCAGTGAAGCGCACGGTAGGGGTTATTACTATGGCTACACCTTC.

V usage is TRBV5-1 and J usage is TRBJ2-7, with 8 positions matching TRBD1. CDR3 length: 14 residues. V shed 4 bases and J 2 bases; nucleotides not matched to a gene: 5. The V gene's germline CDR1 is SGHRS and CDR2 YFSETQ. The DNA for the CDR3 is TGCGCCAGCAGCCGTGCGGGACAGGCCTACGAGCAGTACTTC. It translates to CASSRAGQAYEQYF.

The chain recombines TRBV6-5 with TRBJ1-4; 7 nucleotides match TRBD1. V lost 6 bases, J lost 3 bases, and 4 bases stayed unmatched. The CDR3 has 14 residues. Looked up from germline, CDR1 is MNHEY and CDR2 is SVGAGI. CDR3 nucleotides: TGTGCCAGCAGGGTCGGGACAGCTAATGAAAAACTGTTTTTT. Translated, it gives CASRVGTANEKLFF.

The chain recombines TRBV7-3 with TRBJ1-5; 7 bases agree with TRBD1. The CDR3 has 15 amino acids. Trimming took 2 bases from V and 1 from J; bases not matched to a gene: 2. CDR1 is SGHTA and CDR2 is FQGTGA in the germline V gene. The CDR3 coding sequence is TGTGCCAGCAGCTTATCAGGGGGAAGCAATCAGCCCCAGCATTTT. This sequence encodes CASSLSGGSNQPQHF.

This chain uses TRBV29-1 with TRBJ2-5; D remains unclear. CDR3 size: 12 residues. In germline, CDR1 is SQVTM, CDR2 ANQGSEA. With 1 base removed from V and 5 bases from J, the gap between germline ends came to 8 bases. The CDR3 loop is CSVEGAGETQYF. CDR3 coding DNA: TGCAGCGTTGAAGGGGCTGGGGAGACCCAGTACTTC.

The V and J genes are TRBV5-1 and TRBJ2-7; TRBD1 is a possible D gene (5 bases). CDR3 length: 15 amino acids. V lost 1 base, J lost 2 bases, and 13 bases lay in between. Germline assignment: CDR1 SGHRS and CDR2 YFSETQ. The CDR3 sequence is CASSLQTGPPYEQYF. CDR3 DNA sequence: TGCGCCAGCAGCTTGCAAACAGGCCCACCCTACGAGCAGTACTTC.

This clone was counted a few times. This chain links TRBV2 with TRBJ2-2; possible D gene TRBD2, 5 bases. The V end was cut by 6 bases, the J end by 4 bases, with 12 bases between. The CDR3 extends over 14 amino acids. From germline, CDR1 is SNHLY and CDR2 FYNNEI. As DNA, the CDR3 is TGTGCCAGCAGGGAACTAGTTTCCACCGGGGAGCTGTTTTTT. It yields the protein CASRELVSTGELFF.

This chain joins TRBV19 and TRBJ1-2; 8 bases match TRBD1. CDR3 length: 14 residues. The V gene end was trimmed by 3 bases and the J gene end by 7 bases; junction bases not matched to a gene: 7. The V gene's germline CDR1 is LNHDA and CDR2 SQIVND (reference sequence). For the CDR3, the DNA is TGTGCCAGTAGTATGGGTCAGGGGGCGTTTGGCTACACCTTC. Amino acid sequence: CASSMGQGAFGYTF. Supplemented by reference TRBV19 and TRBJ1-2, the full variable domain reads DGGITQSPKYLFRKEGQNVTLSCEQNLNHDAMYWYRQDPGQGLRLIYYSQIVNDFQKGDIAEGYSVSREKKESFPLTVTSAQKNPTAFYLCASSMGQGAFGYTFGSGTRLTVV.

The gene calls are TRBV5-1 and TRBJ1-2; 9 bases are shared with TRBD1. The CDR3 is 14 residues long. CDR1 SGHRS and CDR2 YFSETQ come from the germline V gene. V shed 5 bases, J shed 4 bases, and the junction held 6 bases outside the gene matches. CDR3 nucleotide sequence: TGCGCCAGCAGACGACCGGGACAGGGCTATGGCTACACCTTC. Translated, it gives CASRRPGQGYGYTF.

The chain carries TRBV19 and TRBJ1-2; D is unclear. The CDR3 contains 12 residues. Trimming took 9 bases from V and 6 from J, leaving 14 bases between them. Germline values: CDR1 LNHDA, CDR2 SQIVND (reference sequence). The CDR3 here is CASRRTGNGYTF. The CDR3 DNA sequence: TGTGCCAGCCGAAGAACGGGAAATGGCTACACCTTC.

This chain uses TRBV9 with TRBJ2-1; D is ambiguous. The CDR3 runs to 16 residues. Trimming shortened V by 4 bases and J by 0 bases, and 14 bases separated the two germline ends. Germline V gives CDR1 SGDLS, CDR2 YYNGEE. The CDR3, as DNA: TGTGCCAGCAGCTTCCAAGGCGCGGTCTCCTACAATGAGCAGTTCTTC. Its protein product is CASSFQGAVSYNEQFF.

V gene TRBV30 combines with J gene TRBJ2-7; possible D gene TRBD2, 7 bases. The CDR3 consists of 14 residues. Deletions cut 3 bases from V and 1 base from J, with 13 bases between. Germline-derived CDR1 and CDR2 are GTSNPN and SVGIG (reference sequence). The CDR3 DNA sequence: TGTGCCTGGAGCGTAGGGGGGGAATCCTACGAGCAGTACTTC. Residues: CAWSVGGESYEQYF.

The chain uses TRBV9 and TRBJ1-2; the match to TRBD1 covers 8 bases. V gave up 3 bases and J gave up 5 bases; unmatched junction bases: 9. The CDR3 extends over 15 amino acids. In germline, CDR1 is SGDLS, CDR2 YYNGEE. CDR3 residues: CASSETPGGVYGYTF. The DNA for the CDR3 is TGTGCCAGCAGCGAGACCCCAGGGGGCGTTTATGGCTACACCTTC.

This chain uses TRBV18 with TRBJ1-4; 9 bases map to TRBD1. The trim removed 3 bases at V and 8 bases at J, leaving 7 bases unmatched. Germline CDR1 is KGHSH and CDR2 is LQKENI. The CDR3 is 15 amino acids. The CDR3 loop is CASSPGQGRQEKLFF. In nucleotides, the CDR3 is TGTGCCAGCTCACCGGGACAGGGTCGACAGGAAAAACTGTTTTTT.

The V call is TRBV7-9, the J call TRBJ2-7; 8 bases map to TRBD2. This CDR3 is 16 amino acids long. Germline CDR1 reads SEHNR; CDR2 reads FQNEAQ (reference sequence). With V trimmed by 6 bases and J by 1 base, 11 bases remained unmatched. CDR3 nucleotide sequence: TGTGCCAGCAGTCAGTCCCTAACTAGCGGATCCTACGAGCAGTACTTC. Residues: CASSQSLTSGSYEQYF. The whole variable domain, remainder taken from reference TRBV7-9 and TRBJ2-7, is DTGVSQNPRHKITKRGQNVTFRCDPISEHNRLYWYRQTLGQGPEFLTYFQNEAQLEKSRLLSDRFSAERPKGSFSTLEIQRTEQGDSAMYLCASSQSLTSGSYEQYFGPGTRLTVT.

This clone appeared a single time. As DNA, the CDR3 is TGCAGCGTTGTGTCGCAGGGTGATGGCTACACCTTC. It codes for CSVVSQGDGYTF. The chain recombines TRBV29-1 with TRBJ1-2; possibly TRBD1 for D (5 bases). The V end was cut by 4 bases, the J end by 6 bases, with 12 bases between. The CDR3 runs 12 residues. From germline, CDR1 is SQVTM and CDR2 ANQGSEA.

The rearrangement links TRBV11-2 to TRBJ2-1; the match to TRBD2 covers 9 bases. From germline, CDR1 is SGHAT and CDR2 FQNNGV. The trim removed 3 bases at V and 7 bases at J, leaving 7 bases unmatched. The CDR3 is 15 residues long. Here the CDR3 reads CASSFGGRATNEQFF. In DNA, the CDR3 is TGTGCCAGCAGCTTTGGCGGGAGGGCCACAAATGAGCAGTTCTTC.

This clone showed up just a few times. The chain uses TRBV30 and TRBJ1-2; D is unclear. The CDR3 runs to 13 residues. From germline, CDR1 is GTSNPN and CDR2 SVGIG (reference sequence). Between the trimmed V and J ends, which lost 1 base and 3 bases, there was a span of 9 bases. CDR3 sequence reads: CAWSEGVYYGYTF. CDR3 sequence (DNA): TGTGCCTGGAGTGAGGGAGTTTACTATGGCTACACCTTC.

The chain links TRBV7-6 to TRBJ1-1, with unresolved D. This CDR3 region has 13 residues. CDR1 is SGHVS, CDR2 FNYEAQ, per germline. V was trimmed by 2 bases and J by 1 base, leaving 5 bases between them. The CDR3: CASSLQQNTEAFF. The CDR3 bases are TGTGCCAGCAGCTTACAACAGAACACTGAAGCTTTCTTT.

J is TRBJ1-4 and V is TRBV7-9; 7 nucleotides match TRBD1. Germline assignment: CDR1 SEHNR and CDR2 FQNEAQ (reference sequence). J gave up 1 base and V 3 bases, and 5 bases lay outside the gene matches. This CDR3 comprises 16 residues. The CDR3 is CASSFRAGGTNEKLFF. The CDR3 DNA is TGTGCCAGCAGCTTCCGGGCAGGGGGAACTAATGAAAAACTGTTTTTT.

J is TRBJ2-1 and V is TRBV4-1; TRBD2 aligns across 10 bases. Unmatched junction bases numbered 17, after V lost 0 bases and J lost 9 bases. CDR3 length equals 19 residues. CDR1 MGHRA and CDR2 YSYEKL come from the germline V gene. In DNA form, the CDR3 reads TGCGCCAGCAGCCAAGATAAAAGGGCCCTAGCGGGAGAGTCAGGTGAGCAGTTCTTC. It translates to CASSQDKRALAGESGEQFF.

This clone was seen only once. This sequence joins TRBV7-8 and TRBJ2-3; 8 positions match TRBD1. Germline CDR1 is SGHVS and CDR2 is FQNEAQ. This CDR3 contains 15 residues. Unmatched junction bases numbered 6, after V lost 5 bases and J lost 2 bases. The CDR3: CASSDRDRPTDTQYF. The CDR3 nucleotides read TGTGCCAGCAGCGACCGGGACAGGCCCACAGATACGCAGTATTTT.

This clone was seen once. This chain uses TRBV12-3 or TRBV12-4 with TRBJ1-3; D remains unclear. V shed 6 bases and J shed 0 bases, with 6 bases lying between them. The CDR3 contains 13 residues. The CDR3 DNA reads as TGTGCCAGCAGGAGGAGCTCTGGAAACACCATATATTTT. Translated, it gives CASRRSSGNTIYF.

This clone occurred once. This chain joins TRBV5-1 and TRBJ2-1, with TRBD2 matching over 11 bases. The CDR3 spans 17 residues. Per the germline V gene, CDR1 is SGHRS and CDR2 is YFSETQ. With 2 bases clipped from V and 6 bases from J, the junction kept 10 bases outside the gene matches. CDR3 protein: CASSLQGATSGGNEQFF. As DNA, the CDR3 is TGCGCCAGCAGCTTACAGGGGGCTACTAGCGGGGGCAATGAGCAGTTCTTC.

The V and J genes are TRBV2 and TRBJ2-3; tentatively, D is TRBD2 (5 bases). This CDR3 spans 13 amino acids. V lost 7 bases and J 1 base, leaving 9 bases between the germline ends. Germline values: CDR1 SNHLY, CDR2 FYNNEI. The CDR3 DNA reads TGTGCCAGCATCGGGGTCCGCACAGATACGCAGTATTTT. Amino acid sequence: CASIGVRTDTQYF.

The chain is built from TRBV5-1 and TRBJ2-7; 7 bases map to TRBD1. V dropped 2 bases and J dropped 0; count of bases not matched to a gene: 8. Germline CDR1 reads SGHRS; CDR2 reads YFSETQ. This CDR3 has 16 amino acids. In DNA form, the CDR3 reads TGCGCCAGCAGCTTATCCGGGACAGAGAGCTCCTACGAGCAGTACTTC. It is translated as CASSLSGTESSYEQYF.

The J gene is TRBJ2-1, the V gene TRBV7-8; D perhaps matches TRBD1 (5 bases). Germline CDR1 and CDR2: SGHVS and FQNEAQ. The CDR3 consists of 12 residues. The V and J ends lost 7 bases and 5 bases respectively, with 9 bases between them. DNA for the CDR3: TGTGCCAGCAAGACCAGGGACAATGAGCAGTTCTTC. Translation gives CASKTRDNEQFF. Filled out from reference TRBV7-8 and TRBJ2-1, the complete variable domain reads GAGVSQSPRYKVAKRGQDVALRCDPISGHVSLFWYQQALGQGPEFLTYFQNEAQLDKSGLPSDRFFAERPEGSVSTLKIQRTQQEDSAVYLCASKTRDNEQFFGPGTRLTVL.

The rearrangement uses TRBV6-5 and TRBJ2-7; possible D gene TRBD1, 5 bases. There are 14 residues in the CDR3. V lost 4 bases and J lost 2, with 12 bases in between. Germline loops: CDR1 MNHEY, CDR2 SVGAGI. The DNA for the CDR3 is TGTGCCAGCAGTTCCGACAGTCCCACCTACGAGCAGTACTTC. Protein: CASSSDSPTYEQYF.